This T cell receptor (beta chain) is drawn from a study of human T cells and chemical hapten exposure. TCRdb independently ran MiXCR on the RACE reads; one entry per CDR3 protein. Among some 110,000 distinct CDR3 sequences listed, about 12% were seen once. Time point indicated: patch test 1, 2 weeks after DPC sensitization. Stated treatment: therapeutic diphenylcyclopropenone sensitization with weekly scalp DPC. This clonotype came up a few times. The CDR3 is 15 amino acids. CDR1 MNHNS and CDR2 SASEGT come from the germline V gene. After removal of 6 bases from V and 4 bases from J, the junction contained 9 bases not matched to a gene.

The chain is built from TRBV6-1 and TRBJ2-3, with 8 bases lining up with TRBD2. This TCR derives from a woman in her forties or fifties with alopecia areata. Some clones in this sample may be carry-over from other donors' samples. Here the sequenced sample was whole blood, taken in connection with sensitization to the hapten diphenylcyclopropenone (DPC). CDR3 DNA: TGTGCCAGCAGACCCGCGGGGGGCGGTCCAGATACGCAGTATTTT. Translating gives CASRPAGGGPDTQYF.